The 9 T cell receptor beta chains presented below share a single source sample, sequenced in a study of blood T cell repertoires in COVID-19. Produced via immunoSEQ multiplex PCR; TCRdb's table is partial and in-frame only. The sample contains tens of thousands of clones, roughly nine tenths of which appear only once. Sequences were obtained from peripheral blood. The receptors here all came from a woman in her 70s with active COVID-19.

The gene calls are TRBV19 and TRBJ2-7, with 8 bases aligning to TRBD2. Trimming removed 3 bases from V and 4 bases from J; junction bases left unmatched: 5. The CDR3 is made up of 14 amino acids. From germline, CDR1 is LNHDA and CDR2 SQIVND (reference sequence). The DNA of the CDR3 is TGTGCCAGTAGTATCGGGACTAGGAGTTACGAGCAGTACTTC. Protein: CASSIGTRSYEQYF.

The chain recombines TRBV28 with TRBJ2-7; a weak D match, TRBD2 (5 bases). CDR1 and CDR2 (germline): MDHEN, SYDVKM. V gave up 4 bases and J gave up 1 base, with 14 bases separating them. This CDR3 comprises 15 residues. DNA of the CDR3: TGTGCCAGCAGTTCCGGGGTTTACTTTTCCTACGAGCAGTACTTC. Translating it yields CASSSGVYFSYEQYF. The full variable domain, rest sourced from reference TRBV28 and TRBJ2-7, is DVKVTQSSRYLVKRTGEKVFLECVQDMDHENMFWYRQDPGLGLRLIYFSYDVKMKEKGDIPEGYSVSREKKERFSLILESASTNQTSMYLCASSSGVYFSYEQYFGPGTRLTVT.

In this sample, this clone turned up a few times. The V gene is TRBV7-9, the J gene TRBJ1-2, with a tentative D call TRBD1 (6 bases). Per the germline V gene, CDR1 is SEHNR and CDR2 is FQNEAQ (reference sequence). The V and J ends lost 0 bases and 4 bases respectively, with 9 bases between them. This CDR3 region has 14 residues. The CDR3 DNA reads TGTGCCAGCAGCTTAGCGTGGACAGTCTATGGCTACACCTTC. This gives the protein CASSLAWTVYGYTF.

This chain links TRBV11-2 with TRBJ2-1; D unresolved. The CDR3 covers 15 residues. The germline V and J ends were trimmed by 4 bases and 8 bases, with 18 bases remaining between them. The germline gives CDR1 SGHAT, CDR2 FQNNGV. The CDR3 spells CASSSPDEVVDEQFF. In DNA form, the CDR3 reads TGTGCCAGCAGCTCTCCGGATGAGGTCGTGGATGAGCAGTTCTTC.

This chain uses TRBV3-1 (or the pseudogene TRBV3-2) with TRBJ1-6; D unresolved. From germline, CDR1 is LGHDT and CDR2 YNNKEL (reference sequence). The CDR3 is 14 amino acids. V lost 7 bases to trimming and J lost 5 bases, with 12 bases between them. CDR3: CASTLREDNSPLHF. Here the CDR3 DNA reads TGTGCCAGCACCCTCCGGGAAGATAATTCACCCCTCCACTTT.

The chain links TRBV6-5 to TRBJ1-1, with D maybe TRBD1 (5 bases). Germline CDR1 is MNHEY and CDR2 is SVGAGI. Trimming shortened V by 6 bases and J by 1 base, and 12 bases separated the two germline ends. This CDR3 comprises 14 residues. CDR3 protein: CASSWGPANTEAFF. CDR3 DNA: TGTGCCAGCAGCTGGGGCCCCGCGAACACTGAAGCTTTCTTT.

CDR3 DNA sequence: TGTGCCAGCAGCTTACCATTGGGGACTAGCGGGAGGGCCGTAGATACGCAGTATTTT. Amino acids: CASSLPLGTSGRAVDTQYF. This chain uses TRBV7-8 with TRBJ2-3; TRBD2 matches at 16 bases. J was trimmed by 5 bases and V by 2 bases; bases with no gene match: 10. The CDR3 length is 19 residues. Germline loops: CDR1 SGHVS, CDR2 FQNEAQ.

This clone has just one count. J is TRBJ1-2 and V is TRBV5-6; TRBD1 matches at 10 bases. V shed 4 bases and J 4 bases; nucleotides not matched to a gene: 7. The germline V gene encodes CDR1 SGHDT and CDR2 YYEEEE. The CDR3 contains 15 residues. DNA of the CDR3: TGTGCCAGCAGCCCTATGGGACAGGGGTCCTATGGCTACACCTTC. Translated: CASSPMGQGSYGYTF.

This clone appeared a single time. In the same sample, other DNA sequences code for this CDR3. The chain has TRBV4-1 and TRBJ1-1, with TRBD1 identical over 9 bases. There are 17 residues in the CDR3. The germline gives CDR1 MGHRA, CDR2 YSYEKL. Trimming took 2 bases from V and 5 from J; bases not matched to a gene: 12. The CDR3 nucleotides read TGCGCCAGCAGCCAAAGTAGGGGACAGGGAATGCGTACTGAAGCTTTCTTT. Translation: CASSQSRGQGMRTEAFF.